What follows are 6 T cell receptor beta chains derived from one specimen sequenced in a study of vaccination and CD4 T cells after COVID-19. Cultured CD4+ T-cell DNA underwent Oncomine TCR Beta short-read sequencing. Each CDR3 protein gets one entry after TCRdb re-called the PCR reads with MiXCR. The table includes 7,500 to 10,000 distinct CDR3 sequences, about 41% detected once. Treatment here: approximately nine-day PBMC culture with coronavirus spike peptide pools or control peptides (ViraFEST assay). One should note that the unexposed donor's CD4+ T cells were collected before the COVID-19 pandemic (2011-2018). Their antigens are not known. Sequencing used CD4+ T cells from blood, cultured in vitro. The receptors shown here come from a human donor in good health.

The genes are TRBV12-3 or TRBV12-4 and TRBJ1-5; TRBD1 matches 7 bases. The CDR3 extends over 19 amino acids. V trimming: 6 bases; J trimming: 0 bases; junction bases outside the gene matches: 17. As DNA, the CDR3 is TGTGCCAGCAGCCCGGGACAGCAGGTGGGCGGGTATAGCAATCAGCCCCAGCATTTT. Translated: CASSPGQQVGGYSNQPQHF.

This clonotype has more than one count but fewer than ten. This chain connects TRBV30 to TRBJ1-1; D gene unclear. The V and J ends lost 0 bases and 1 base respectively, with 6 bases between them. The CDR3 contains 13 residues. CDR1 is GTSNPN, CDR2 SVGIG, per germline (reference sequence). The CDR3 region is CAWSVGPNTEAFF. Written as DNA, the CDR3 is TGTGCCTGGAGTGTTGGGCCGAACACTGAAGCTTTCTTT.

The chain combines TRBV28 with TRBJ1-6, with 8 bases fitting TRBD1. CDR1 MDHEN and CDR2 SYDVKM come from the germline V gene. The trim removed 6 bases at V and 7 bases at J, leaving 11 bases unmatched. The CDR3 is made up of 16 amino acids. This chain's CDR3 is CASRPAGQAYNSPLHF. Written as DNA, the CDR3 is TGTGCCAGCAGGCCAGCGGGACAGGCTTACAATTCACCCCTCCACTTT.

This chain joins TRBV28 and TRBJ2-5; D not certain. The CDR3 spans 13 residues. With 4 bases removed from V and 4 bases from J, the gap between germline ends came to 10 bases. Per the germline V gene, CDR1 is MDHEN and CDR2 is SYDVKM. This CDR3 is CASSSWGAETQYF. Written as DNA, the CDR3 is TGTGCCAGCAGTTCATGGGGTGCAGAGACCCAGTACTTC.

V and J are TRBV19 and TRBJ1-1; perhaps TRBD1 as D (5 bases). The germline V and J ends were trimmed by 7 bases and 5 bases, with 14 bases remaining between them. Germline lookup yields CDR1 LNHDA and CDR2 SQIVND (reference sequence). CDR3 length: 13 amino acids. The CDR3 reads CASTEGARTEAFF. The CDR3 DNA sequence: TGTGCCAGTACGGAAGGGGCGCGTACTGAAGCTTTCTTT.

The chain joins TRBV5-4 to TRBJ2-1, with D unclear. V was trimmed by 0 bases and J by 0 bases, leaving 7 bases between them. Germline V lookup: CDR1 SGHNT, CDR2 YYREEE (reference sequence). This CDR3 comprises 15 residues. The CDR3 region has the DNA TGTGCCAGCAGCTTGGGACAAGGCTCCTACAATGAGCAGTTCTTC. It specifies CASSLGQGSYNEQFF.